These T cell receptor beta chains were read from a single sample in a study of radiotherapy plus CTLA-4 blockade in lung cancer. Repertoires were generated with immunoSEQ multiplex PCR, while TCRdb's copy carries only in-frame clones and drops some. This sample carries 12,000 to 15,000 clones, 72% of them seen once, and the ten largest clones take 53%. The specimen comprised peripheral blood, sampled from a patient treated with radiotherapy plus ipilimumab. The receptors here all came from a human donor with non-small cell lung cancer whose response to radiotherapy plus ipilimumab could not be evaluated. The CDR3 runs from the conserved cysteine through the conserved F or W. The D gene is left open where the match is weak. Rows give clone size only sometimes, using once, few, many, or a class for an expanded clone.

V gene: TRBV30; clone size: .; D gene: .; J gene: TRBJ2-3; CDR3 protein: CAYSRGVADTQYF; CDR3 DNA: TGTGCCTACTCTAGGGGCGTGGCGGATACGCAGTATTTT
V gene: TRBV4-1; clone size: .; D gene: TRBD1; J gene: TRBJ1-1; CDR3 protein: CASSRGTGGEDTEAFF; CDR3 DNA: TGCGCCAGCAGCCGCGGGACAGGGGGCGAAGACACTGAAGCTTTCTTT
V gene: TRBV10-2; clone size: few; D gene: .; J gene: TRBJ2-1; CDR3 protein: CASSDRGSTYNEQFF; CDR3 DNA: TGCGCCAGCAGTGATAGGGGTAGTACCTACAATGAGCAGTTCTTC
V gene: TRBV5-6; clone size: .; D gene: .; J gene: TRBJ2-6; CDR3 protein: CASSSLGANVLTF; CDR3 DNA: TGTGCCAGCAGCTCTCTGGGGGCCAACGTCCTGACTTTC
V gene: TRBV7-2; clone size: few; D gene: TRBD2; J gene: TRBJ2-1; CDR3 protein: CASSLSGGSSYNEQFF; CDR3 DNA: TGTGCCAGCAGCTTAAGCGGGGGTAGCTCCTACAATGAGCAGTTCTTC
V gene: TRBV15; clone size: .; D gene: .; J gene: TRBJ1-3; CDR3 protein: CATKLGRGSGNTIYF; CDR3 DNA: TGTGCCACCAAATTAGGTCGGGGCTCTGGAAACACCATATATTTT
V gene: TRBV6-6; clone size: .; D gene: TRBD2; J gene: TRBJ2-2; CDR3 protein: CASRRGTGELFF; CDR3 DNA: TGTGCCAGCAGGCGGGGGACCGGGGAGCTGTTTTTT
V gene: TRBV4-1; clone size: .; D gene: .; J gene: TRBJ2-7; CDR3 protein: CASSQLGQLVYEQYF; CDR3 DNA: TGCGCCAGCAGCCAACTCGGACAGCTAGTCTACGAGCAGTACTTC
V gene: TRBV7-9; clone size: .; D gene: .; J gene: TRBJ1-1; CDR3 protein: CASSPGQLPEGTEAFF; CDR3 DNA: TGTGCCAGCAGCCCGGGACAACTCCCAGAAGGGACTGAAGCTTTCTTT
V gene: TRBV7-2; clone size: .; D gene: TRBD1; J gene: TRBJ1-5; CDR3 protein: CASSPGQGGDPQHF; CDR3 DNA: TGTGCCAGCAGCCCCGGACAGGGGGGAGATCCCCAGCATTTT
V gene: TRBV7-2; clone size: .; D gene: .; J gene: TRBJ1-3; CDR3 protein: CASSLVGTQSSGNTIYF; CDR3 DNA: TGTGCCAGCAGCTTAGTAGGGACACAATCCTCTGGAAACACCATATATTTT
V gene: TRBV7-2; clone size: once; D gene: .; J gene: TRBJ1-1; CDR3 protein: CASSWGGTSGTEAFF; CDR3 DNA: TGTGCCAGCAGCTGGGGCGGGACCTCGGGCACTGAAGCTTTCTTT
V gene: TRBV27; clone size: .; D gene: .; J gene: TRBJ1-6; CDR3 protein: CASSFQQNNSPLHF; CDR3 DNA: TGTGCCAGCAGTTTTCAACAGAATAATTCACCCCTCCACTTT
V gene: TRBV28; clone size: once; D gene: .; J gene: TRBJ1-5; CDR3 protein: CASSSTPGGNQPQHF; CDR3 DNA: TGTGCCAGCAGTTCCACTCCAGGGGGCAATCAGCCCCAGCATTTT
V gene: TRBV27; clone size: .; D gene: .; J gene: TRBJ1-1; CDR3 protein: CASSGMNTEAFF; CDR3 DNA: TGTGCCAGCAGTGGCATGAACACTGAAGCTTTCTTT
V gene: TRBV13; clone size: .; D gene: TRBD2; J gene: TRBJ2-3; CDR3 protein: CASSLGLGTRSTDTQYF; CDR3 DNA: TGTGCCAGCAGCTTAGGCCTCGGGACTAGGAGCACAGATACGCAGTATTTT
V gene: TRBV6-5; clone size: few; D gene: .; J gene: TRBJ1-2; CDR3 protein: CASYLPERGYTF; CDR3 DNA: TGTGCCAGCTACCTGCCAGAGCGCGGCTACACCTTC